The 16 T cell receptor beta chains listed next were all sequenced from one sample in a study of Ad26.COV2.S vaccination and SARS-CoV-2 variants (dated by TCRdb to the early 2020s). Preparation of the library involved the immunoSEQ multiplex PCR assay. Drawn from immuneACCESS, this table holds only the in-frame rearrangements with V and J called that TCRdb kept. Clones are partly lost; checked studies trace under half to an unresolved V gene and leave the rest unexplained. This sample holds about 87,000 clones; under 90% were observed only once. Jointly, the top ten make up around a sixth of the sample. Read against the paper, the sample's time point label means: individuals recovered from natural SARS-CoV-2 infection. This sample comprised peripheral blood, obtained after recovery from COVID-19. The source is a human donor who had recovered from COVID-19.

The chain combines TRBV7-9 with TRBJ2-1; tentatively, D is TRBD1 (5 bases). CDR1 and CDR2 from the germline V gene are SEHNR and FQNEAQ (reference sequence). The ends were cut back, 8 bases at V and 4 bases at J, with 30 bases in the middle. The CDR3 is 19 amino acids. CDR3 in DNA: TGTGCCAGCTGGCTGATGGATGGGCAGGGCTTACTACAATACAATGAGCAGTTCTTC. It encodes CASWLMDGQGLLQYNEQFF. The full variable domain, with the rest looked up from reference TRBV7-9 and TRBJ2-1, is DTGVSQNPRHKITKRGQNVTFRCDPISEHNRLYWYRQTLGQGPEFLTYFQNEAQLEKSRLLSDRFSAERPKGSFSTLEIQRTEQGDSAMYLCASWLMDGQGLLQYNEQFFGPGTRLTVL.

In its sample, this clone is medium-sized. V is TRBV10-3 and J is TRBJ2-1; D is uncertain. CDR3 length equals 12 residues. The ends were cut back, 5 bases at V and 8 bases at J, with 10 bases in the middle. Germline lookup yields CDR1 ENHRY and CDR2 SYGVKD. CDR3 DNA: TGTGCCATCAGTTTCTCTACGGATGAGCAGTTCTTC. The encoded protein is CAISFSTDEQFF.

CDR3 sequence: CASSQGRTYEQYF. In DNA, the CDR3 is TGCGCCAGCAGCCAAGGGCGGACCTACGAGCAGTACTTC. The V call is TRBV4-3, the J call TRBJ2-7; D call uncertain. Trimming stripped 1 base from V and 2 bases from J, with 6 bases between. CDR3 length: 13 residues. Germline values: CDR1 LGHNA, CDR2 YSLEER.

The chain employs TRBV18 and TRBJ1-4, with D possibly TRBD1 on 5 matching bases. The CDR3 is made up of 14 amino acids. Germline-derived CDR1 and CDR2 are KGHSH and LQKENI. V shed 3 bases and J shed 10 bases, with 15 bases lying between them. The CDR3 coding sequence is TGTGCCAGCTCACCTTCCCAGGGACGGGGAAAACTGTTTTTT. It codes for CASSPSQGRGKLFF.

The chain links TRBV9 to TRBJ2-7; no clear D. Between the trimmed V and J ends, which lost 4 bases and 4 bases, there was a span of 12 bases. Looked up from germline, CDR1 is SGDLS and CDR2 is YYNGEE. The CDR3 sequence is 13 residues long. The CDR3 region is CASSLDPHYEQYF. CDR3 sequence (DNA): TGTGCCAGCAGCCTAGACCCCCATTACGAGCAGTACTTC.

V is TRBV19 and J is TRBJ2-1; D is perhaps TRBD1 (5 bases). The CDR3 runs to 14 residues. Germline values: CDR1 LNHDA, CDR2 SQIVND (reference sequence). V gave up 3 bases and J gave up 1 base, with 7 bases separating them. The DNA for the CDR3 is TGTGCCAGTAGTATGACAGTTTCCTACAATGAGCAGTTCTTC. Protein product: CASSMTVSYNEQFF. Filled out from reference TRBV19 and TRBJ2-1, the complete variable domain reads DGGITQSPKYLFRKEGQNVTLSCEQNLNHDAMYWYRQDPGQGLRLIYYSQIVNDFQKGDIAEGYSVSREKKESFPLTVTSAQKNPTAFYLCASSMTVSYNEQFFGPGTRLTVL.

Turning to this clone: In the same sample, other DNA sequences code for this CDR3. The gene calls are TRBV28 and TRBJ1-5; unclear D gene. The ends were cut back, 3 bases at V and 0 bases at J, with 9 bases in the middle. The CDR3 is 15 residues long. Germline values: CDR1 MDHEN, CDR2 SYDVKM. CDR3 sequence: CASSFRRSSNQPQHF. CDR3 in DNA: TGTGCCAGCAGTTTCCGCCGAAGTAGCAATCAGCCCCAGCATTTT.

This chain joins TRBV10-1 and TRBJ2-2; TRBD1 aligns across 7 bases. The J segment lost 7 bases and the V segment lost 5 bases, leaving 4 bases of the junction unmatched. In germline, CDR1 is WNHNN, CDR2 SYGVQD (reference sequence). This CDR3 has 13 amino acids. The CDR3 region has the DNA TGCGCCAGCAGTCGACAGGGAAACGGGGAGCTGTTTTTT. Translated: CASSRQGNGELFF.

The rearrangement joins TRBV7-9 to TRBJ2-7, with D perhaps matching TRBD2 (5 bases). This CDR3 has 14 residues. Germline lookup yields CDR1 SEHNR and CDR2 FQNEAQ (reference sequence). Trimming stripped 1 base from V and 2 bases from J, with 9 bases between. The CDR3 region has the DNA TGTGCCAGCAGCTTAGGGACGACTACCTACGAGCAGTACTTC. Translating gives CASSLGTTTYEQYF. Together with reference TRBV7-9 and TRBJ2-7, the CDR3 gives the full variable domain: DTGVSQNPRHKITKRGQNVTFRCDPISEHNRLYWYRQTLGQGPEFLTYFQNEAQLEKSRLLSDRFSAERPKGSFSTLEIQRTEQGDSAMYLCASSLGTTTYEQYFGPGTRLTVT.

V usage is TRBV6-1 and J usage is TRBJ1-1; D gene unclear. The CDR3 spans 15 residues. Germline values: CDR1 MNHNS, CDR2 SASEGT. Deletions cut 2 bases from V and 0 bases from J, with 10 bases between. The CDR3 loop is CASSEYPGMNTEAFF. CDR3 bases: TGTGCCAGCAGTGAATATCCCGGAATGAACACTGAAGCTTTCTTT.

The J gene is TRBJ2-5, the V gene TRBV4-1, with D possibly matching TRBD2 (6 bases). The length of the CDR3 is 18 residues. CDR1 MGHRA and CDR2 YSYEKL come from the germline V gene. V lost 0 bases, J lost 7 bases, and 24 bases lay in between. Here the CDR3 reads CASSQEPLAGGRRVTQYF. The CDR3 DNA sequence: TGCGCCAGCAGCCAAGAACCCCTAGCTGGGGGGAGGCGCGTGACCCAGTACTTC.

The chain employs TRBV4-1 and TRBJ2-1, with TRBD2 matching 11 bases. Germline V CDR1 and CDR2: MGHRA, YSYEKL. V lost 0 bases, J lost 8 bases, and 6 bases stayed unmatched. The CDR3 runs to 16 residues. In nucleotides, the CDR3 is TGCGCCAGCAGCCAAGAAGGTCTAGCGGGAGGCGATGAGCAGTTCTTC. Amino acids: CASSQEGLAGGDEQFF.

V usage is TRBV24-1 and J usage is TRBJ1-2, with TRBD1 as a possible D gene (5 bases). The CDR3 totals 12 residues. Trimming left V 9 bases short and J 1 base short, with 8 bases between. CDR1 KGHDR and CDR2 SFDVKD come from the germline V gene. CDR3 protein: CATSRVNYGYTF. CDR3 DNA: TGTGCCACCTCCAGGGTTAACTATGGCTACACCTTC.

The chain carries TRBV12-3 or TRBV12-4 and TRBJ2-4; D call uncertain. The V end lost 6 bases, the J end lost 5 bases, and 8 bases lay between the germline ends. The CDR3 is made up of 12 amino acids. CDR3 sequence reads: CASRSAENIQYF. The CDR3 DNA sequence: TGTGCCAGCAGGAGTGCCGAAAACATTCAGTACTTC.

J is TRBJ1-1 and V is TRBV3-1 (or the pseudogene TRBV3-2); TRBD1 matches at 10 bases. Per the germline V gene, CDR1 is LGHDT and CDR2 is YNNKEL (reference sequence). The J segment lost 4 bases and the V segment lost 0 bases, leaving 5 bases of the junction unmatched. The CDR3 is 16 amino acids. CDR3 nucleotide sequence: TGTGCCAGCAGCCAAGAGTGGGACAGGGGAGGCACTGAAGCTTTCTTT. This encodes CASSQEWDRGGTEAFF.

CDR3 region: CASSLRTGRRSYEQYF. The CDR3 DNA follows: TGCGCCAGCAGCTTAAGGACAGGTCGGAGATCCTACGAGCAGTACTTC. This chain uses TRBV5-1 with TRBJ2-7, with 7 positions matching TRBD1. With V trimmed by 2 bases and J by 1 base, 9 bases remained unmatched. The CDR3 spans 16 residues. CDR1 and CDR2 (germline): SGHRS, YFSETQ.